The source of this TCR beta chain is a study of STAT3 mutations in large granular lymphocyte leukemia. Study details: Roughly half of the longitudinally sequenced T-LGLL patients carried detectable canonical activating STAT3 mutations. Over half of T-LGLL patients had one or more immunosuppressive regimens.

Findings and caveats of the study: Every T-LGLL patient had at least one immunodominant TCRbeta clonotype.

Germline loops: CDR1 SGHNT, CDR2 YYREEE (reference sequence). The length of the CDR3 is 15 residues. Trimming took 4 bases from V and 1 from J, leaving 11 bases between them. About 40,000 productive templates were obtained per sample on average. Some clones are missing from TCRdb's copy, which holds only in-frame ones; the method was immunoSEQ multiplex PCR. The sample contains approximately 12,000 clones, around 90% of which appear only once. A note on this clone: Its specificity is unknown.

Sequencing used peripheral blood mononuclear cells. V is TRBV5-4 and J is TRBJ2-2, with D possibly being TRBD1 or TRBD2 (5 bases each). The receptor comes from a man aged 40-50 years with T-cell large granular lymphocyte leukemia. Some clones in this sample may be carry-over from other donors' samples. CDR3 in DNA: TGTGCCAGCAGCCGGGACGGTGGGAACACCGGGGAGCTGTTTTTT. It encodes CASSRDGGNTGELFF.